What follows describes a single T cell receptor (beta chain). The antigen is undetermined. Sequenced by immunoSEQ multiplex PCR; TCRdb stores in-frame clones only, minus some. The sample includes tens of thousands of clones, approximately 90% of them seen just once. V lost 6 bases, J lost 1 base, and 13 bases lay in between. Germline lookup yields CDR1 SNHLY and CDR2 FYNNEI. The CDR3 loop spans 15 amino acids. The record originates from a study of T cell responses to AZD1222 COVID-19 vaccine. Study conclusions and caveats: Clonal diversity was possibly underestimated, and the donors were mostly white British, with more females.

The chain recombines TRBV2 with TRBJ1-5; possible D gene TRBD1, 6 bases. The clonotype comes from an adult in good health. The sequences come from peripheral blood, collected on day 0 of AZD1222 vaccination. CDR3 in amino acids: CASRVSGHSNQPQHF. DNA of the CDR3: TGTGCCAGCAGGGTATCGGGACACAGCAATCAGCCCCAGCATTTT.